These 21 T cell receptor beta chains originate from one sample sequenced in a study of blood T cell repertoires in COVID-19. The data were produced by immunoSEQ multiplex PCR, yet TCRdb's version contains in-frame clones alone and is incomplete. The table records a few hundred thousand clones, approximately 90% of them present only once. The sequenced sample was peripheral blood. The receptors derive from a woman aged 25 to 39 with COVID-19, enrolled during active disease.

The chain recombines TRBV6-1 with TRBJ1-1, with unresolved D. V lost 4 bases, J lost 2 bases, and 29 bases lay in between. The CDR3 covers 20 residues. Germline CDR1 reads MNHNS; CDR2 reads SASEGT. The CDR3 loop is CASSGITPRGANPSNTEAFF. In nucleotides, the CDR3 is TGTGCCAGCAGTGGCATCACCCCCCGCGGCGCGAATCCCAGTAACACTGAAGCTTTCTTT.

J is TRBJ2-7 and V is TRBV19, with TRBD2 matching over 7 bases. The CDR3 covers 14 residues. Germline V lookup: CDR1 LNHDA, CDR2 SQIVND (reference sequence). V trimming: 5 bases; J trimming: 2 bases; junction bases outside the gene matches: 6. CDR3 region: CASSFASGPYEQYF. CDR3 nucleotides: TGTGCCAGTAGTTTTGCTAGCGGCCCCTACGAGCAGTACTTC. Using reference TRBV19 and TRBJ2-7 for the parts outside the CDR3, the full variable domain is DGGITQSPKYLFRKEGQNVTLSCEQNLNHDAMYWYRQDPGQGLRLIYYSQIVNDFQKGDIAEGYSVSREKKESFPLTVTSAQKNPTAFYLCASSFASGPYEQYFGPGTRLTVT.

The chain joins TRBV28 to TRBJ2-4, with a possible D match to TRBD1 (5 bases). The V end was cut by 6 bases, the J end by 0 bases, with 24 bases between. CDR3 length: 19 amino acids. Germline V gene lookup returns CDR1 MDHEN and CDR2 SYDVKM. CDR3 in DNA: TGTGCCAGCAGCCCCCTAGGAAGGGGCGGAACTCTAGCCAAAAACATTCAGTACTTC. The encoded protein is CASSPLGRGGTLAKNIQYF.

There are a few counts of this clone. This chain connects TRBV6-4 to TRBJ2-3, with 8 bases lining up with TRBD2. V shed 3 bases and J 1 base; nucleotides not matched to a gene: 6. The CDR3 contains 16 residues. The germline V gene has CDR1 MRHNA and CDR2 SNTAGT. CDR3 DNA: TGTGCCAGCAGTGAAAACAGCGGGAGAGGCACAGATACGCAGTATTTT. Translation gives CASSENSGRGTDTQYF.

Here the CDR3 DNA reads TGTGCCAGCAGCTTAGCCGGGACAGGGGATAATTCACCCCTCCACTTT. It encodes CASSLAGTGDNSPLHF. The chain links TRBV7-9 to TRBJ1-6; 10 bases are a match to TRBD1. The CDR3 runs to 16 residues. V shed 0 bases and J 5 bases; nucleotides not matched to a gene: 1. CDR1 is SEHNR, CDR2 FQNEAQ, per germline (reference sequence).

V usage is TRBV6-5 and J usage is TRBJ1-2, with a tentative D call TRBD1 (6 bases). Germline V gives CDR1 MNHEY, CDR2 SVGAGI. The CDR3 is 14 residues long. V lost 5 bases to trimming and J lost 6 bases, with 16 bases between them. The CDR3 loop reads CASSPQGREDGYTF. The CDR3 DNA is TGTGCCAGCAGTCCACAGGGAAGGGAAGATGGCTACACCTTC.

The chain recombines TRBV6-5 with TRBJ1-2; D is uncertain. The CDR3 extends over 13 amino acids. From germline, CDR1 is MNHEY and CDR2 SVGAGI. V was pared by 0 bases and J by 3 bases, with 5 bases between. In DNA, the CDR3 is TGTGCCAGCAGTTACTCAGCCTACTATGGCTACACCTTC. This codes for CASSYSAYYGYTF.

The chain combines TRBV9 with TRBJ2-3, with no clear D. Germline V gene sequence: CDR1 SGDLS, CDR2 YYNGEE. This CDR3 is 12 amino acids long. The V end lost 0 bases, the J end lost 7 bases, and 6 bases lay between the germline ends. The CDR3 reads CASSVDLYTQYF. The CDR3 nucleotides read TGTGCCAGCAGCGTAGACCTATATACGCAGTATTTT. Drawing the rest from reference TRBV9 and TRBJ2-3, the complete variable domain is DSGVTQTPKHLITATGQRVTLRCSPRSGDLSVYWYQQSLDQGLQFLIQYYNGEERAKGNILERFSAQQFPDLHSELNLSSLELGDSALYFCASSVDLYTQYFGPGTRLTVL.

The chain uses TRBV5-1 and TRBJ1-1; a weak D match, TRBD1 (5 bases). Deletions cut 4 bases from V and 1 base from J, with 11 bases between. The CDR3 extends over 14 amino acids. CDR1 is SGHRS, CDR2 YFSETQ, per germline. DNA for the CDR3: TGCGCCAGCAGCGGGGGGAGGCAGAACACTGAAGCTTTCTTT. Translated, it gives CASSGGRQNTEAFF.

V usage is TRBV11-2 and J usage is TRBJ1-4, with D tentatively TRBD1 (5 bases). Germline V CDR1 and CDR2: SGHAT, FQNNGV. With 4 bases removed from V and 16 bases from J, the gap between germline ends came to 25 bases. This CDR3 has 15 residues. CDR3 amino acids: CASSSGAGFGLHRFF. The CDR3 nucleotides are TGTGCCAGCAGCTCAGGAGCAGGGTTTGGGCTTCATCGGTTTTTT. The variable domain in full, completed from reference TRBV11-2 and TRBJ1-4, reads EAGVAQSPRYKIIEKRQSVAFWCNPISGHATLYWYQQILGQGPKLLIQFQNNGVVDDSQLPKDRFSAERLKGVDSTLKIQPAKLEDSAVYLCASSSGAGFGLHRFFGSGTQLSVL.

V and J are TRBV9 and TRBJ1-4; a weak D match, TRBD1 (6 bases). Germline V gives CDR1 SGDLS, CDR2 YYNGEE. The CDR3 runs 16 residues. Between the trimmed V and J ends, which lost 2 bases and 0 bases, there was a span of 11 bases. The CDR3, as DNA: TGTGCCAGCAGCGTGGGGGCCATGGCAACTAATGAAAAACTGTTTTTT. Translation gives CASSVGAMATNEKLFF.

The chain is built from TRBV19 and TRBJ2-3; the D gene is possibly TRBD1 (6 bases). CDR3 size: 13 residues. Trimming left V 4 bases short and J 6 bases short, with 11 bases between. The germline gives CDR1 LNHDA, CDR2 SQIVND (reference sequence). CDR3 residues: CASSTAQGDTQYF. In DNA, the CDR3 is TGTGCCAGTAGTACCGCCCAGGGGGATACGCAGTATTTT.

The CDR3 DNA is TGTGCCAGCAGCCTACGACTAGGAACCAATGAGCAGTTCTTC. Protein product: CASSLRLGTNEQFF. V gene TRBV7-2 combines with J gene TRBJ2-1; possibly TRBD2 for D (6 bases). The germline V gene has CDR1 SGHTA and CDR2 FQGNSA. This CDR3 has 14 amino acids. V was shortened by 5 bases and J by 6 bases, with 14 bases between the two germline ends. The full variable domain, its missing parts supplied by reference TRBV7-2 and TRBJ2-1, is GAGVSQSPSNKVTEKGKDVELRCDPISGHTALYWYRQSLGQGLEFLIYFQGNSAPDKSGLPSDRFSAERTGGSVSTLTIQRTQQEDSAVYLCASSLRLGTNEQFFGPGTRLTVL.

The table lists this clone with a few counts. J is TRBJ1-2 and V is TRBV4-3, with unresolved D. The CDR3 consists of 16 residues. Germline V gene sequence: CDR1 LGHNA, CDR2 YSLEER. Trimming left V 0 bases short and J 8 bases short, with 19 bases between. The CDR3 region is CASSQDGGGRGGGYTF. The CDR3 DNA sequence: TGCGCCAGCAGCCAAGATGGAGGAGGTCGCGGTGGGGGCTACACCTTC.

This chain uses TRBV2 with TRBJ2-7; 8 bases are a match to TRBD1. Germline loops: CDR1 SNHLY, CDR2 FYNNEI. CDR3 length equals 13 residues. The ends lost 7 bases at V and 2 bases at J; junction bases unmatched: 4. The CDR3 sequence: CASTRGRTYEQYF. The CDR3 coding sequence is TGTGCCAGCACCAGGGGGCGAACCTACGAGCAGTACTTC. The full variable domain, with the rest looked up from reference TRBV2 and TRBJ2-7, is EPEVTQTPSHQVTQMGQEVILRCVPISNHLYFYWYRQILGQKVEFLVSFYNNEISEKSEIFDDQFSVERPDGSNFTLKIRSTKLEDSAMYFCASTRGRTYEQYFGPGTRLTVT.

The chain uses TRBV12-3 or TRBV12-4 and TRBJ1-1; perhaps TRBD1 as D (6 bases). CDR3 length equals 13 residues. Trimming removed 5 bases from V and 4 bases from J, with 11 bases in between. The CDR3 nucleotides are TGTGCCAGCAGTAGAACAGGGATCACTGAAGCTTTCTTT. Its translation is CASSRTGITEAFF.

This chain connects TRBV28 to TRBJ2-7; 8 nucleotides agree with TRBD1. With V trimmed by 4 bases and J by 2 bases, 13 bases remained unmatched. Germline V gene lookup returns CDR1 MDHEN and CDR2 SYDVKM. There are 17 residues in the CDR3. CDR3 protein: CASSSFSDRARAYEQYF. The CDR3 region has the DNA TGTGCCAGCAGTTCTTTTTCGGACAGGGCTCGGGCCTACGAGCAGTACTTC.

V and J are TRBV5-1 and TRBJ2-2; D is unresolved. With 3 bases removed from V and 0 bases from J, the gap between germline ends came to 6 bases. CDR3 size: 14 residues. Germline-derived CDR1 and CDR2 are SGHRS and YFSETQ. The CDR3 region is CASSSQANTGELFF. The CDR3 coding sequence is TGCGCCAGCAGCTCCCAGGCGAACACCGGGGAGCTGTTTTTT.

This sequence joins TRBV5-1 and TRBJ2-3; 7 nucleotides line up with TRBD1. Per the germline V gene, CDR1 is SGHRS and CDR2 is YFSETQ. Losses at the gene ends were 0 bases for V and 2 bases for J; bases not matched to a gene: 3. The CDR3 extends over 15 amino acids. The CDR3 DNA follows: TGCGCCAGCAGCTTGGAGGGACAGACCACAGATACGCAGTATTTT. Amino acid sequence: CASSLEGQTTDTQYF.

Here the CDR3 DNA reads TGTGCCAGCAGTTACGAAGAGGGTCTTTACTACGAGCAGTACGTC. Protein sequence: CASSYEEGLYYEQYV. This rearrangement joins TRBV6-2 or TRBV6-3 to TRBJ2-7; TRBD2 is a possible D gene (5 bases). Trimming removed 2 bases at V and 3 bases at J, with 14 bases between. Germline lookup yields CDR1 MNHEY and CDR2 SVGEGT. The CDR3 extends over 15 amino acids.

A single count supports this clone. This chain joins TRBV7-9 and TRBJ1-2, with 7 bases aligning to TRBD1. The CDR3 has 15 amino acids. The germline V gene has CDR1 SEHNR and CDR2 FQNEAQ (reference sequence). J lost 7 bases, V lost 8 bases, and 16 bases had no gene match. CDR3 region: CASSAAGGEDAGYTF. In DNA form, the CDR3 reads TGTGCCAGCTCTGCGGCAGGGGGTGAGGATGCTGGCTACACCTTC.